The TCR beta chain described here comes from a study of graft-versus-host responses after intestinal transplantation (dated by TCRdb to about 2021). With respect to the entire study: The transplants that recipients received were multivisceral, liver-intestinal, or isolated intestinal. Every recipient was given anti-thymocyte globulin induction, followed by about 3 years of maintenance tacrolimus and steroids. Graft-versus-host and host-versus-graft alloreactive T cell clones were tracked in the graft, circulation and bone marrow after intestinal transplantation using bulk TCR-beta CDR3 sequencing. Alloreactive clones were identified by sequencing pre-transplant mixed lymphocyte reaction products and comparing them with unstimulated pre-transplant donor and recipient T cells. The cohort enrolled 20 to 30 intestinal transplant recipients including one retransplant, and 3 patients lacking pretransplant specimens were excluded. A peak of at least 4% donor T cells among recipient peripheral blood mononuclear cells was the definition used for donor T cell macrochimerism. Rather than being sequenced by the commercial service, samples from a few later patients were sequenced in-house on an Illumina MiSeq and processed with MiXCR. Overall study results and their limits: In the allografts of patients with donor T cell macrochimerism, GvH to HvG T cell clonal ratios were high. GvH clones turned up in recipient bone marrow, with some appearing earlier in ileal mucosa or blood, a pattern consistent with an intestinal mucosal origin. Early after transplant, peak levels of circulating GvH clones were associated with declines in HvG clones. Conclusions were limited by the relatively low number and heterogeneity of intestinal transplant patients.

In the first month after transplant, blood samples were collected up to 4 times, and after that at least monthly when available. Points on this clone: The antigen this receptor binds is unknown. No clone much larger than this one lies a single base away; base qualities are absent.

Library preparation was by the immunoSEQ multiplex PCR assay. High-throughput TCR-beta CDR3 sequencing of genomic DNA from most patients was performed by Adaptive Biotechnologies. As for the authors' bioinformatics: TCR sequencing data were retrieved from Adaptive's ImmunoSEQ software for roughly 20 patients, whereas a few other patients were processed with MiXCR and VDJtools. Because the origin of CDR3 nucleotide sequences shared between donor and recipient could not be assigned, those sequences were removed. To be classed as alloreactive, a clone needed at least 2-fold expansion over unstimulated cells and a minimum CFSE-low frequency of 0.002% (template counts) or 0.001% (read counts). Clones detected in sequenced pre-transplant spleen, lymph node, or MLR CFSE-low populations of the donor or recipient were defined as mappable. Cumulative frequency of alloreactive clones was calculated as a percentage of all sequences weighted by copy number. The source is immuneACCESS, and TCRdb retained only in-frame sequences with V and J called. Part of the clones is not carried over; for the studies checked, unresolved V genes explain less than half of this, and the remainder is unexplained. The DNA was the basis for D and trimming; V, J and clone size are from that table. Across this sample there are about 54,000 clones, with about 90% seen only once. The biggest ten clones account for approximately 5.1% of the sample.

Relative to germline, V is missing 0 bases and J is missing 5 bases, with 6 bases of the junction outside any gene match. The germline V gene yields SGHRS for CDR1 and YFSETQ for CDR2. The CDR3 covers 16 residues, taking in both the cysteine and the phenylalanine. The DNA shown is the 48-base CDR3, in frame from base 1. The rearranged chain carries TRBV5-1 and TRBJ2-1, with 9 junctional bases fitting TRBD1. Sequencing was performed on PBMCs, taken 650 to 670 days after intestinal transplant. This sequence was found in a human patient who received an intestinal transplant, so some T cells may come from the graft donor. For the CDR3, the sequence is CASSLAATGGHNEQFF. In nucleotides, the sequence is TGCGCCAGCAGCTTGGCGGCGACAGGGGGTCACAATGAGCAGTTCTTC.